Each of the 28 T cell receptor beta chains below was sequenced from the same sample in a study of T cell changes during pregnancy in multiple sclerosis. Clones were read by immunoSEQ multiplex PCR, and TCRdb kept only the in-frame ones, dropping some. The table has about 40,000 clones, about 92% seen once. Sequencing was performed on CD8+ T cells from peripheral blood mononuclear cells, taken in the first trimester of pregnancy. Receptor source: a female donor with multiple sclerosis, enrolled in a pregnancy study.

As for this clone: A junction end diverges from the germline sequence, so it may reflect a read error. The chain joins TRBV5-1 to TRBJ2-1; no reliable D call. The CDR3 extends over 15 amino acids. From germline, CDR1 is SGHRS and CDR2 YFSETQ. CDR3 sequence: CASSPHYDSSNEQFF. CDR3 sequence (DNA): TGCGCCAGCAGCCCCCACTACGACTCCTCCAATGAGCAGTTCTTC.

The chain combines TRBV10-1 with TRBJ2-5; perhaps TRBD1 as D (6 bases). Trimming took off 8 bases at V and 5 bases at J, with 12 bases between the two ends. CDR3 size: 12 residues. In germline, CDR1 is WNHNN, CDR2 SYGVQD (reference sequence). The chain's CDR3 is CASQGQGETQYF. In DNA, the CDR3 is TGCGCCAGCCAGGGGCAGGGGGAGACCCAGTACTTC.

V usage is TRBV7-9 and J usage is TRBJ1-4, with 7 bases fitting TRBD1. Germline V lookup: CDR1 SEHNR, CDR2 FQNEAQ (reference sequence). The V segment lost 5 bases and the J segment 4 bases; nucleotides outside the gene matches: 7. CDR3 length: 15 amino acids. The CDR3 is CASSPRDSLNEKLFF. The CDR3 DNA reads as TGTGCCAGCAGCCCCCGGGACAGCCTTAATGAAAAACTGTTTTTT.

The chain carries TRBV6-1 and TRBJ1-2; D is undetermined. From germline, CDR1 is MNHNS and CDR2 SASEGT. Trimming removed 6 bases from V and 4 bases from J, with 12 bases in between. This CDR3 contains 13 residues. CDR3 DNA sequence: TGTGCCAGCAGCGTCGAGGCGGTCTATGGCTACACCTTC. It specifies CASSVEAVYGYTF.

V is TRBV15 and J is TRBJ2-1, with TRBD1 matching 8 bases. The germline CDR1 and CDR2 sequences are LNHNV and YYDKDF (reference sequence). This CDR3 has 15 residues. V dropped 5 bases and J dropped 8; count of bases not matched to a gene: 11. The CDR3 reads CATSSRTGSRDEQFF. CDR3 DNA sequence: TGTGCCACCAGCTCCCGGACAGGGTCTAGGGATGAGCAGTTCTTC. Using reference TRBV15 and TRBJ2-1 for the parts outside the CDR3, the full variable domain is DAMVIQNPRYQVTQFGKPVTLSCSQTLNHNVMYWYQQKSSQAPKLLFHYYDKDFNNEADTPDNFQSRRPNTSFCFLDIRSPGLGDTAMYLCATSSRTGSRDEQFFGPGTRLTVL.

The chain has TRBV5-1 and TRBJ1-1, with 8 bases that match TRBD1. Germline V lookup: CDR1 SGHRS, CDR2 YFSETQ. This CDR3 has 15 amino acids. V was pared by 0 bases and J by 5 bases, with 6 bases of the junction left unmatched. The CDR3 reads CASSLGQGAGTEAFF. The CDR3 nucleotides are TGCGCCAGCAGCTTGGGTCAGGGGGCGGGTACTGAAGCTTTCTTT. Complete variable domain (other parts from reference TRBV5-1 and TRBJ1-1): KAGVTQTPRYLIKTRGQQVTLSCSPISGHRSVSWYQQTPGQGLQFLFEYFSETQRNKGNFPGRFSGRQFSNSRSEMNVSTLELGDSALYLCASSLGQGAGTEAFFGQGTRLTVV.

The genes are TRBV15 and TRBJ2-2; 11 nucleotides align to TRBD2. Per germline, CDR1 LNHNV and CDR2 YYDKDF (reference sequence). V was pared by 1 base and J by 2 bases, with 3 bases of the junction left unmatched. The CDR3 runs to 17 residues. The CDR3 bases are TGTGCCACCAGCAGAGGGGGACTAGCGGACAACACCGGGGAGCTGTTTTTT. This gives the protein CATSRGGLADNTGELFF.

The count of this clone is one. This chain joins TRBV4-1 and TRBJ2-3; possible D gene TRBD2, 6 bases. Germline V gene sequence: CDR1 MGHRA, CDR2 YSYEKL. The CDR3 is 17 residues long. The germline V and J ends were trimmed by 5 bases and 4 bases, with 22 bases remaining between them. CDR3 DNA sequence: TGCGCCAGCAGCTCCCACTTGGGACTTTGGGCCCCAGATACGCAGTATTTT. This codes for CASSSHLGLWAPDTQYF.

The V call is TRBV10-2, the J call TRBJ2-3, with 14 positions matching TRBD2. Trimming took 7 bases from V and 0 from J; bases not matched to a gene: 9. The germline V gene has CDR1 WSHSY and CDR2 SAAADI. The CDR3 is 18 residues long. The CDR3 coding sequence is TGCGCCAGCAATGGACTAGCGGGGGGAAAATCTAGCACAGATACGCAGTATTTT. Translated: CASNGLAGGKSSTDTQYF.

V is TRBV5-1 and J is TRBJ2-4; no clear D. Trimming took 0 bases from V and 5 from J, leaving 6 bases between them. The CDR3 spans 13 residues. Germline V gene lookup returns CDR1 SGHRS and CDR2 YFSETQ. CDR3 sequence: CASSLDEENIQYF. In DNA, the CDR3 is TGCGCCAGCAGCTTGGACGAGGAAAACATTCAGTACTTC.

The rearrangement links TRBV25-1 to TRBJ1-1, with D possibly matching TRBD1 (6 bases). V was shortened by 7 bases and J by 5 bases, with 17 bases between the two germline ends. The CDR3 runs 14 residues. Germline V gene lookup returns CDR1 MGHDK and CDR2 SYGVNS. CDR3 bases: TGTGCCAGCACAGGAGAAGGGGGAGAAACTGAAGCTTTCTTT. Translating it yields CASTGEGGETEAFF.

J is TRBJ1-1 and V is TRBV6-4, with D possibly matching TRBD1 (6 bases). In germline, CDR1 is MRHNA, CDR2 SNTAGT. The CDR3 has 15 residues. V was trimmed by 0 bases and J by 5 bases, leaving 13 bases between them. CDR3 in amino acids: CASSDSGGGGTEAFF. The CDR3 coding sequence is TGTGCCAGCAGTGACTCGGGAGGGGGGGGAACTGAAGCTTTCTTT.

J is TRBJ2-7 and V is TRBV2; 8 bases fit TRBD1. From germline, CDR1 is SNHLY and CDR2 FYNNEI. The V segment lost 2 bases and the J segment 3 bases; nucleotides outside the gene matches: 3. The CDR3 consists of 14 residues. CDR3 protein: CASSEFGQGYEQYF. The CDR3 DNA sequence: TGTGCCAGCAGTGAATTCGGACAGGGCTACGAGCAGTACTTC. The full variable domain, with the rest looked up from reference TRBV2 and TRBJ2-7, is EPEVTQTPSHQVTQMGQEVILRCVPISNHLYFYWYRQILGQKVEFLVSFYNNEISEKSEIFDDQFSVERPDGSNFTLKIRSTKLEDSAMYFCASSEFGQGYEQYFGPGTRLTVT.

The rearrangement uses TRBV7-9 and TRBJ2-1, with D perhaps matching TRBD1 (6 bases). This CDR3 spans 17 amino acids. V lost 5 bases, J lost 0 bases, and 17 bases lay in between. The V gene's germline CDR1 is SEHNR and CDR2 FQNEAQ (reference sequence). The CDR3 DNA follows: TGTGCCAGCAGCGGGTACAGGGATAGGAGCTCCTACAATGAGCAGTTCTTC. This translates into CASSGYRDRSSYNEQFF. Complete variable domain (other parts from reference TRBV7-9 and TRBJ2-1): DTGVSQNPRHKITKRGQNVTFRCDPISEHNRLYWYRQTLGQGPEFLTYFQNEAQLEKSRLLSDRFSAERPKGSFSTLEIQRTEQGDSAMYLCASSGYRDRSSYNEQFFGPGTRLTVL.

This sequence joins TRBV6-1 and TRBJ1-2, with 9 positions matching TRBD1. Unmatched junction bases numbered 6, after V lost 6 bases and J lost 10 bases. This CDR3 has 12 amino acids. CDR1 and CDR2 from the germline V gene are MNHNS and SASEGT. The CDR3 reads CASRGDRADYTF. DNA for the CDR3: TGTGCCAGCAGAGGGGACAGGGCTGACTACACCTTC.

The chain joins TRBV15 to TRBJ2-7, with 9 nucleotides matching TRBD2. J was trimmed by 4 bases and V by 5 bases; bases with no gene match: 6. The germline CDR1 and CDR2 sequences are LNHNV and YYDKDF (reference sequence). The CDR3 is made up of 14 amino acids. CDR3 residues: CATSGRGLAYEQYF. In DNA, the CDR3 is TGTGCCACCAGCGGTCGGGGACTAGCTTACGAGCAGTACTTC.

The CDR3 protein is CSAYREEKLFF. Written as DNA, the CDR3 is TGCAGTGCTTACCGGGAAGAAAAACTGTTTTTT. This chain links TRBV20-1 with TRBJ1-4; no clear D gene. V was trimmed by 5 bases and J by 8 bases, leaving 9 bases between them. The CDR3 spans 11 residues. The V gene's germline CDR1 is DFQATT and CDR2 SNEGSKA (reference sequence).

V and J are TRBV7-9 and TRBJ1-5, with TRBD1 matching over 9 bases. From germline, CDR1 is SEHNR and CDR2 FQNEAQ (reference sequence). V shed 1 base and J 7 bases; nucleotides not matched to a gene: 5. There are 15 residues in the CDR3. CDR3 in amino acids: CASSLETGGGQPQHF. CDR3 DNA sequence: TGTGCCAGCAGCTTAGAGACAGGGGGTGGACAGCCCCAGCATTTT.

The V gene is TRBV13, the J gene TRBJ2-3; unclear D gene. Looked up from germline, CDR1 is PRHDT and CDR2 is FYEKMQ (reference sequence). The ends were cut back, 0 bases at V and 6 bases at J, with 10 bases in the middle. This CDR3 is built from 14 residues. CDR3 protein: CASSLGATRDTQYF. In DNA form, the CDR3 reads TGTGCCAGCAGCTTAGGAGCGACCCGGGATACGCAGTATTTT. The complete variable domain, with remaining parts taken from reference TRBV13 and TRBJ2-3, reads AAGVIQSPRHLIKEKRETATLKCYPIPRHDTVYWYQQGPGQDPQFLISFYEKMQSDKGSIPDRFSAQQFSDYHSELNMSSLELGDSALYFCASSLGATRDTQYFGPGTRLTVL.

The genes are TRBV4-1 and TRBJ1-5; unclear D gene. Trimming left V 1 base short and J 0 bases short, with 10 bases between. The CDR3 sequence is 16 residues long. Germline V gene lookup returns CDR1 MGHRA and CDR2 YSYEKL. The CDR3 DNA sequence: TGCGCCAGCAGCCAAGCCACGGGATATAGCAATCAGCCCCAGCATTTT. Translated: CASSQATGYSNQPQHF.

V gene TRBV5-4 combines with J gene TRBJ1-1; D is ambiguous. CDR3 length equals 13 residues. From germline, CDR1 is SGHNT and CDR2 YYREEE (reference sequence). V was clipped by 3 bases and J by 6 bases, with 12 bases between them. The CDR3 spells CASSSMQAPEAFF. Written as DNA, the CDR3 is TGTGCCAGCAGCTCGATGCAGGCTCCTGAAGCTTTCTTT.

This chain connects TRBV9 to TRBJ2-1; 9 bases fit TRBD1. V lost 4 bases, J lost 5 bases, and 7 bases stayed unmatched. Germline loops: CDR1 SGDLS, CDR2 YYNGEE. The CDR3 length is 15 residues. CDR3 bases: TGTGCCAGCAGCCCCCGGGACAGGGTGAACAATGAGCAGTTCTTC. Amino acids: CASSPRDRVNNEQFF.

The rearrangement uses TRBV4-1 and TRBJ2-7; the match to TRBD2 covers 7 bases. CDR3 length: 13 residues. The ends lost 0 bases at V and 7 bases at J; junction bases unmatched: 3. Germline V gene sequence: CDR1 MGHRA, CDR2 YSYEKL. The CDR3 bases are TGCGCCAGCAGCCAAGATCGGGGGGTTGAGCAGTACTTC. Residues: CASSQDRGVEQYF.

This sequence joins TRBV6-5 and TRBJ2-5; TRBD2 aligns across 11 bases. From germline, CDR1 is MNHEY and CDR2 SVGAGI. This CDR3 has 13 residues. The V and J ends lost 6 bases and 3 bases, in that order; junction bases with no gene match: 0. CDR3 sequence (DNA): TGTGCCAGCAGGGGACTAGCGGAAGAGACCCAGTACTTC. Its protein product is CASRGLAEETQYF.

The genes are TRBV5-6 and TRBJ1-5; TRBD1 matches 8 bases. The V and J ends lost 4 bases and 0 bases, in that order; junction bases with no gene match: 3. This CDR3 spans 15 amino acids. Germline CDR1 reads SGHDT; CDR2 reads YYEEEE. CDR3 residues: CASSQGQASNQPQHF. The CDR3 coding sequence is TGTGCCAGCAGCCAGGGACAGGCTAGCAATCAGCCCCAGCATTTT.

The genes are TRBV25-1 and TRBJ2-7; TRBD2 is a possible D gene (5 bases). Trimming shortened V by 3 bases and J by 5 bases, and 20 bases separated the two germline ends. Germline CDR1 is MGHDK and CDR2 is SYGVNS. The CDR3 runs 16 residues. CDR3 nucleotides: TGTGCCAGCAGTGATTGGGCTTACCCTTCGAGGGACGAGCAGTACTTC. It specifies CASSDWAYPSRDEQYF.

This clone was observed once. The CDR3 here is CASSQRTSGGEVGELFF. The CDR3 DNA sequence: TGCGCCAGCAGCCAAAGAACTAGCGGGGGGGAGGTCGGGGAGCTGTTTTTT. The gene calls are TRBV4-1 and TRBJ2-2; TRBD2 matches at 13 bases. CDR3 length equals 17 residues. CDR1 MGHRA and CDR2 YSYEKL come from the germline V gene. Losses at the gene ends were 2 bases for V and 7 bases for J; bases not matched to a gene: 7.

The genes are TRBV9 and TRBJ2-5, with a possible D match to TRBD1 (7 bases). In germline, CDR1 is SGDLS, CDR2 YYNGEE. V was cut by 1 base and J by 3 bases, with 16 bases left in between. This CDR3 has 16 residues. The CDR3: CASSVRGVDREETQYF. CDR3 sequence (DNA): TGTGCCAGCAGCGTAAGGGGGGTTGACAGGGAAGAGACCCAGTACTTC. Looking up the rest from reference TRBV9 and TRBJ2-5 gives the full variable domain: DSGVTQTPKHLITATGQRVTLRCSPRSGDLSVYWYQQSLDQGLQFLIQYYNGEERAKGNILERFSAQQFPDLHSELNLSSLELGDSALYFCASSVRGVDREETQYFGPGTRLLVL.